These 6 T cell receptor beta chains share one sample of origin, sequenced in a study of shared clonotypes between healthy human individuals. Naive CD8 isolation took CD45RO-negative cells positively selected for CCR7 and excluded terminally differentiated effector memory CD45RA+ cells. The assay was immunoSEQ multiplex PCR, and TCRdb's table has in-frame clones only and misses some. This sample has hundreds of thousands of clones; just under 97% occur once, and the top ten carry about 0.11%. Sample: naive CD8+ T cells sorted from blood. The receptors come from a woman aged 25 to 39 in good health.

The V call is TRBV28, the J call TRBJ1-2; 7 positions agree with TRBD1. V trimming: 6 bases; J trimming: 1 base; junction bases outside the gene matches: 8. The CDR3 is 15 residues long. Germline V gene lookup returns CDR1 MDHEN and CDR2 SYDVKM. The CDR3 loop is CASRPGTDSNYGYTF. In nucleotides, the CDR3 is TGTGCCAGCAGACCAGGGACAGACAGTAACTATGGCTACACCTTC.

CDR3 nucleotides: TGTGCCAGCAGCTCTCCCACTAGCGCGGACCTCAGGGAGCAGTACTTC. It translates to CASSSPTSADLREQYF. The chain carries TRBV5-6 and TRBJ2-7, with 7 positions matching TRBD2. Germline lookup yields CDR1 SGHDT and CDR2 YYEEEE. The V and J ends lost 3 bases and 7 bases, in that order; junction bases with no gene match: 16. This CDR3 region has 16 residues. Using reference TRBV5-6 and TRBJ2-7 for the parts outside the CDR3, the full variable domain is DAGVTQSPTHLIKTRGQQVTLRCSPKSGHDTVSWYQQALGQGPQFIFQYYEEEERQRGNFPDRFSGHQFPNYSSELNVNALLLGDSALYLCASSSPTSADLREQYFGPGTRLTVT.

The chain joins TRBV4-1 to TRBJ2-5; D perhaps matches TRBD1 (5 bases). Trimming removed 5 bases at V and 7 bases at J, with 8 bases between. This CDR3 has 11 residues. CDR1 and CDR2 (germline): MGHRA, YSYEKL. In DNA form, the CDR3 reads TGCGCCAGCAGCGGGGCGAGGACCCAGTACTTC. Protein: CASSGARTQYF.

This clone was seen once. The genes are TRBV11-2 and TRBJ1-3, with D perhaps TRBD1 (5 bases). CDR3 length: 14 residues. Trimming left V 8 bases short and J 0 bases short, with 11 bases between. Germline CDR1 and CDR2: SGHAT and FQNNGV. The CDR3 nucleotides are TGTGCCAGCCGGGGCATGTTCTCTGGAAACACCATATATTTT. Amino acid sequence: CASRGMFSGNTIYF.

The V and J genes are TRBV19 and TRBJ1-4; TRBD1 agrees at 10 bases. The CDR3 runs to 14 residues. Germline trimming cut 8 bases from V and 8 bases from J; bases unmatched to any gene: 8. Germline assignment: CDR1 LNHDA and CDR2 SQIVND (reference sequence). CDR3 region: CASPVGTGVEKLFF. CDR3 in DNA: TGTGCCAGTCCCGTGGGGACAGGGGTAGAAAAACTGTTTTTT.

The chain joins TRBV2 to TRBJ2-1; D unclear. Germline V gene lookup returns CDR1 SNHLY and CDR2 FYNNEI. The CDR3 extends over 13 amino acids. V lost 2 bases and J 7 bases, leaving 9 bases between the germline ends. The CDR3, as DNA: TGTGCCAGCAGTGAATCCATCAGGAATGAGCAGTTCTTC. The encoded protein is CASSESIRNEQFF.